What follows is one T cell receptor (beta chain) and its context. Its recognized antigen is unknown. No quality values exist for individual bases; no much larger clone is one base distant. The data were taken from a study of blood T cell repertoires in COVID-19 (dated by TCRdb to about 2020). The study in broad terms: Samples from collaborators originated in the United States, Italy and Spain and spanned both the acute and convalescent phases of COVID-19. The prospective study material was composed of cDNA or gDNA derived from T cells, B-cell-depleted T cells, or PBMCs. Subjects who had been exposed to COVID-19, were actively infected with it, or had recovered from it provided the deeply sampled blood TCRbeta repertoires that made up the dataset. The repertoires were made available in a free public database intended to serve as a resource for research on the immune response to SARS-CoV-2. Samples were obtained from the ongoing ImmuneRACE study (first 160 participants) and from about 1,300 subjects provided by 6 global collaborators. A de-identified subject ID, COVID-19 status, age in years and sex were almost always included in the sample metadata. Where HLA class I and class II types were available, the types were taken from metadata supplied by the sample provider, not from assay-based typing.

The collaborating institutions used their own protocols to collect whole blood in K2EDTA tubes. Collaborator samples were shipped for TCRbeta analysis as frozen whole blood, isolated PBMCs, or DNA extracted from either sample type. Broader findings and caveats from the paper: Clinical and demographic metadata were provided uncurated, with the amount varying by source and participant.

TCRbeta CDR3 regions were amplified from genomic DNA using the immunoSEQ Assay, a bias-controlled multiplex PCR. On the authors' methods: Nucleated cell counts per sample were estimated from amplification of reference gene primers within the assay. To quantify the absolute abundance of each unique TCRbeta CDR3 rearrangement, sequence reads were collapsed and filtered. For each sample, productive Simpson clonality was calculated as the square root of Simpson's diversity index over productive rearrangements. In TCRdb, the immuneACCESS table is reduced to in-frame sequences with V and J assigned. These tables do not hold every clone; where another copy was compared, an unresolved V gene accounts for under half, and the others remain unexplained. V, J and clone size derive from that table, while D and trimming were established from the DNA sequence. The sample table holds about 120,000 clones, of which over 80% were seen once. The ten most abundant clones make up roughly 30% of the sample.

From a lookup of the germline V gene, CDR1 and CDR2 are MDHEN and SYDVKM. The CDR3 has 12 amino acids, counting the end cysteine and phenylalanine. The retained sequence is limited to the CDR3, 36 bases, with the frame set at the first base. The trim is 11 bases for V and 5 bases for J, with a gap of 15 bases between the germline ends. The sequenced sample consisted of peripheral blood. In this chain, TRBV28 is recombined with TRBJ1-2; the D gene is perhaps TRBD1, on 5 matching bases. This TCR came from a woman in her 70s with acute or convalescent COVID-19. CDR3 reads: CAVGAEGYGYTF. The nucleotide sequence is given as TGTGCCGTTGGGGCGGAGGGGTATGGCTACACCTTC.